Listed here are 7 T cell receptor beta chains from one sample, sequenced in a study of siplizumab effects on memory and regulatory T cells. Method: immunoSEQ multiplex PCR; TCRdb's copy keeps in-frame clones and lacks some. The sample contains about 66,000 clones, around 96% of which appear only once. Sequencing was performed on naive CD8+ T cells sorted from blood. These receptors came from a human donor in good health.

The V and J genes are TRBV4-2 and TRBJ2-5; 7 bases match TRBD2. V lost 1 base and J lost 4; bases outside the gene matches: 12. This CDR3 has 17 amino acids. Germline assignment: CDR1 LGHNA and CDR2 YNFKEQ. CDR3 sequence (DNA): TGTGCCAGCAGCCAAGTAGTGACTAGCCTCCCCCCAGAGACCCAGTACTTC. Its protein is CASSQVVTSLPPETQYF.

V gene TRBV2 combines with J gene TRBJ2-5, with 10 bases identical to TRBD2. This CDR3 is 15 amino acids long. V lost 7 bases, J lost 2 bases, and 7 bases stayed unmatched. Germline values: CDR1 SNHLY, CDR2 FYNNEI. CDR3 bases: TGTGCCAGCATTAAACTAGCGGGGTTGCAAGAGACCCAGTACTTC. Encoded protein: CASIKLAGLQETQYF.

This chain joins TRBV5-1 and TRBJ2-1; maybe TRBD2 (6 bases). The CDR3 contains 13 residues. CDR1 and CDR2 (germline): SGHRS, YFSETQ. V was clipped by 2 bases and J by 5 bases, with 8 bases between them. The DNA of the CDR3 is TGCGCCAGCAGCTTAGGCGGGGACAATGAGCAGTTCTTC. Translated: CASSLGGDNEQFF.

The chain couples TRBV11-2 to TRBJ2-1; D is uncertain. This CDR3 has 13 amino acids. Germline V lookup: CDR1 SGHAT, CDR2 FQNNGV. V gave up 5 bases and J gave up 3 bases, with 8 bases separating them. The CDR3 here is CASSLTSYNEQFF. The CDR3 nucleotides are TGTGCCAGCAGCCTGACCAGCTACAATGAGCAGTTCTTC. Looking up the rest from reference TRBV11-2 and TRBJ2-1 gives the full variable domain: EAGVAQSPRYKIIEKRQSVAFWCNPISGHATLYWYQQILGQGPKLLIQFQNNGVVDDSQLPKDRFSAERLKGVDSTLKIQPAKLEDSAVYLCASSLTSYNEQFFGPGTRLTVL.

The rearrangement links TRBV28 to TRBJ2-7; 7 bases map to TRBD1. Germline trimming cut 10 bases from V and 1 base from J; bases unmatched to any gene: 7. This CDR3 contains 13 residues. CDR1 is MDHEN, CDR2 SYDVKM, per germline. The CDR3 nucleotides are TGTGCCACCAAACCACAGGGGTCCTACGAGCAGTACTTC. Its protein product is CATKPQGSYEQYF.

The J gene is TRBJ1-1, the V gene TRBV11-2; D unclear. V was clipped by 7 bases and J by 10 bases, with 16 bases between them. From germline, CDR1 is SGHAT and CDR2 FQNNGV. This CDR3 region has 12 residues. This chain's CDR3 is CASTTLMKGAFF. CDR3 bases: TGTGCCAGCACCACGCTGATGAAAGGAGCTTTCTTT.

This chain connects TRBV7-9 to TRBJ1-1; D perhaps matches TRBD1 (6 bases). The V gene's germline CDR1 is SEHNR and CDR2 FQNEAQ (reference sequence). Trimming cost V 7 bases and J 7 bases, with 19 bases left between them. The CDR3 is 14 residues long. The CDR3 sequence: CASTIDRTDLEAFF. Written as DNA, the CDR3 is TGTGCCAGCACCATCGACCGGACAGACCTTGAAGCTTTCTTT.